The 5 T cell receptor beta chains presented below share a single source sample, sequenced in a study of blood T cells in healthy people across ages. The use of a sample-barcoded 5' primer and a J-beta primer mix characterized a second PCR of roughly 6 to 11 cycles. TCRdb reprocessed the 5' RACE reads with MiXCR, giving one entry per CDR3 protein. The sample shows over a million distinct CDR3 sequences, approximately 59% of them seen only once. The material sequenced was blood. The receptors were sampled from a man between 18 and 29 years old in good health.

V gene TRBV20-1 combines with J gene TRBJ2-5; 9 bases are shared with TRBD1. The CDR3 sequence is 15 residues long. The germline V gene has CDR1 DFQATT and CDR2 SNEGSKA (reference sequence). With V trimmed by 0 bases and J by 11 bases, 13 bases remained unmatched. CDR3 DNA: TGCAGTGCTAGAGATCCGGGACAGGGAAACAATGAGCAGTACTTC. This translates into CSARDPGQGNNEQYF.

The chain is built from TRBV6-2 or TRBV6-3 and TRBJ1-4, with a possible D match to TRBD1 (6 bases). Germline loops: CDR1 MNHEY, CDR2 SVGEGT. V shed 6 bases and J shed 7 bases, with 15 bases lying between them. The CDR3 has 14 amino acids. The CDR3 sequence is CASSITGPAEKLFF. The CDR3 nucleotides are TGTGCCAGCAGCATAACAGGGCCGGCTGAAAAACTGTTTTTT.

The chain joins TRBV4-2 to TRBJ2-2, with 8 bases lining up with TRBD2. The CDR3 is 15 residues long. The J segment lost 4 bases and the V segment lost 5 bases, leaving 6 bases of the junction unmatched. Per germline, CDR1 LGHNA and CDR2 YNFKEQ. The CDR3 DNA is TGTGCCAGCAGCTCGGGGGGGCGGGTCACCGGGGAGCTGTTTTTT. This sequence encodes CASSSGGRVTGELFF.

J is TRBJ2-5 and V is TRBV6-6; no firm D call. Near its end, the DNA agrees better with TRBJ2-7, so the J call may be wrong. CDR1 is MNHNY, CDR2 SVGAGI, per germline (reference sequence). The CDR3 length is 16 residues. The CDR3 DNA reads TGTGCCAGCAGTTATTCCGTGGGAAGAGGTGGGGACGAGCAGTACTTC. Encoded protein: CASSYSVGRGGDEQYF.

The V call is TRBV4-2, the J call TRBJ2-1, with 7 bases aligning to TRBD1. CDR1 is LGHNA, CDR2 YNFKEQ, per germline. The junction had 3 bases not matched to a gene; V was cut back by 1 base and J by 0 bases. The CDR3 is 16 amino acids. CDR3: CASSQAGGPSYNEQFF. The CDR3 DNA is TGTGCCAGCAGCCAAGCAGGGGGACCCTCCTACAATGAGCAGTTCTTC.